These 32 T cell receptor beta chains were sequenced from one sample in a study of CD8 T cells in Susac syndrome. It was with random hexamers that roughly 0.45 to 1 ug RNA was reverse transcribed. Using its own MiXCR run on the immunoSEQ multiplex PCR reads, TCRdb lists one record per CDR3 protein. This sample has a few hundred thousand distinct CDR3 sequences; around 95% occur once, and the top ten carry 0.082%. The sample was CD4+ T cells from PBMCs. The receptors were gathered from a human donor with multiple sclerosis.

V is TRBV27 and J is TRBJ2-2, with D unclear. Trimming took off 5 bases at V and 3 bases at J, with 22 bases between the two ends. The CDR3 has 18 amino acids. Germline assignment: CDR1 MNHEY and CDR2 SMNVEV (reference sequence). CDR3 bases: TGTGCCAGCAGTACCCCTCCCTCGATCGTGGCGGACACCGGGGAGCTGTTTTTT. This gives the protein CASSTPPSIVADTGELFF.

V gene TRBV11-2 combines with J gene TRBJ2-7, with no clear D. Per the germline V gene, CDR1 is SGHAT and CDR2 is FQNNGV. The CDR3 covers 10 residues. Trimming removed 1 base from V and 6 bases from J, with 1 base in between. The CDR3 DNA reads TGTGCCAGCAGCTTAGCCGAGCAGTACTTC. Translated, it gives CASSLAEQYF.

The V and J genes are TRBV14 and TRBJ1-6, with TRBD1 matching over 9 bases. The CDR3 consists of 13 residues. Trimming at V came to 6 bases and at J to 10 bases, leaving 4 bases not matched to a gene. Germline V gene sequence: CDR1 SGHDN, CDR2 FVKESK. This CDR3 reads CASRYTGGSPLHF. DNA of the CDR3: TGTGCCAGCAGGTACACAGGGGGCTCACCCCTCCACTTT.

The V call is TRBV20-1, the J call TRBJ2-5; maybe TRBD1 (6 bases). This CDR3 is built from 13 residues. Germline V lookup: CDR1 DFQATT, CDR2 SNEGSKA (reference sequence). Trimming pared 4 bases from V and 1 base from J, leaving 10 bases between. As DNA, the CDR3 is TGCAGTGCTAAGGGACACTCCCAAGAGACCCAGTACTTC. Protein: CSAKGHSQETQYF.

The count of this clonotype is one. The genes are TRBV20-1 and TRBJ1-2; TRBD1 aligns across 7 bases. Unmatched junction bases numbered 12, after V lost 3 bases and J lost 8 bases. The germline V gene has CDR1 DFQATT and CDR2 SNEGSKA (reference sequence). This CDR3 is built from 14 residues. The chain's CDR3 is CSASVRQGEAGYTF. The CDR3 bases are TGCAGTGCTAGTGTCAGACAGGGCGAGGCGGGCTACACCTTC.

This chain connects TRBV27 to TRBJ1-2, with D unclear. V was pared by 10 bases and J by 0 bases, with 15 bases between. CDR3 length: 14 amino acids. Looked up from germline, CDR1 is MNHEY and CDR2 is SMNVEV (reference sequence). CDR3 protein: CATLGGRSNYGYTF. CDR3 in DNA: TGTGCCACCCTAGGAGGCAGATCTAACTATGGCTACACCTTC.

V gene TRBV20-1 combines with J gene TRBJ1-6, with D hard to call. Looked up from germline, CDR1 is DFQATT and CDR2 is SNEGSKA (reference sequence). V was pared by 3 bases and J by 8 bases, with 14 bases between. The CDR3 runs 14 residues. This CDR3 is CSASQGPPDSPLHF. CDR3 DNA: TGCAGTGCTAGTCAAGGGCCTCCCGATTCACCCCTCCACTTT.

The V call is TRBV29-1, the J call TRBJ2-2; 7 bases are shared with TRBD2. The junction had 5 bases not matched to a gene; V was cut back by 4 bases and J by 6 bases. This CDR3 has 13 amino acids. Germline V gene lookup returns CDR1 SQVTM and CDR2 ANQGSEA. CDR3 sequence: CSVGNGGAGELFF. DNA for the CDR3: TGCAGCGTTGGAAATGGGGGGGCCGGGGAGCTGTTTTTT.

This chain joins TRBV9 and TRBJ2-5; tentative D call: TRBD2 (5 bases). Germline V gene lookup returns CDR1 SGDLS and CDR2 YYNGEE. The CDR3 loop spans 15 amino acids. V lost 1 base to trimming and J lost 5 bases, with 15 bases between them. CDR3 sequence: CASSVTARREETQYF. The CDR3, as DNA: TGTGCCAGCAGCGTAACTGCCAGAAGGGAGGAGACCCAGTACTTC. Full variable domain (remainder filled in from reference TRBV9 and TRBJ2-5): DSGVTQTPKHLITATGQRVTLRCSPRSGDLSVYWYQQSLDQGLQFLIQYYNGEERAKGNILERFSAQQFPDLHSELNLSSLELGDSALYFCASSVTARREETQYFGPGTRLLVL.

The chain employs TRBV20-1 and TRBJ2-6; D is ambiguous. Germline CDR1 is DFQATT and CDR2 is SNEGSKA (reference sequence). V was shortened by 5 bases and J by 3 bases, with 8 bases between the two germline ends. The CDR3 is 13 amino acids. CDR3 region: CSALLRGANVLTF. The CDR3 region has the DNA TGCAGTGCTCTGCTCCGTGGGGCCAACGTCCTGACTTTC.

The genes are TRBV7-2 and TRBJ1-5; D possibly corresponds to TRBD1 (5 bases). Germline V gene lookup returns CDR1 SGHTA and CDR2 FQGNSA. The CDR3 consists of 18 residues. Trimming stripped 3 bases from V and 3 bases from J, with 21 bases between. CDR3 loop: CASSFGDGWATPNQPQHF. The CDR3 DNA is TGTGCCAGCAGCTTCGGGGACGGCTGGGCCACCCCCAATCAGCCCCAGCATTTT.

CDR3 in DNA: TGTGCCAGCAGCCCGATTGCAGGGACCTACGAGCAGTACTTC. Protein: CASSPIAGTYEQYF. The V gene is TRBV9, the J gene TRBJ2-7; D perhaps matches TRBD1 (5 bases). The V and J ends lost 4 bases and 2 bases respectively, with 13 bases between them. The germline CDR1 and CDR2 sequences are SGDLS and YYNGEE. The CDR3 sequence is 14 residues long.

This chain uses TRBV18 with TRBJ1-4; D ambiguous. Germline V gene data show CDR1 as KGHSH and CDR2 as LQKENI. Trimming removed 2 bases at V and 0 bases at J, with 7 bases between. The CDR3 covers 15 residues. The DNA for the CDR3 is TGTGCCAGCTCACCAGTGGCAGCAACTAATGAAAAACTGTTTTTT. Translation: CASSPVAATNEKLFF.

V is TRBV2 and J is TRBJ1-6, with D unclear. V lost 2 bases, J lost 5 bases, and 13 bases lay in between. Germline CDR1 is SNHLY and CDR2 is FYNNEI. This CDR3 is built from 16 residues. The CDR3 here is CASSERAVGDNSPLHF. The CDR3 coding sequence is TGTGCCAGCAGTGAAAGGGCGGTAGGAGATAATTCACCCCTCCACTTT.

The gene calls are TRBV3-1 and TRBJ1-1; no reliable D call. V lost 4 bases and J 5 bases, leaving 17 bases between the germline ends. This CDR3 has 15 residues. The germline CDR1 and CDR2 sequences are LGHDT and YNNKEL (reference sequence). The CDR3 bases are TGTGCCAGCAGCCGCAGAGATAATGGAATTACTGAAGCTTTCTTT. Encoded protein: CASSRRDNGITEAFF.

The chain uses TRBV12-3 or TRBV12-4 and TRBJ2-1, with 7 positions matching TRBD2. With V trimmed by 10 bases and J by 8 bases, 11 bases remained unmatched. CDR3 length: 13 amino acids. Here the CDR3 reads CATGRSGYYEQFF. CDR3 coding DNA: TGTGCCACCGGGAGGAGTGGGTACTATGAGCAGTTCTTC.

The table lists this clonotype with a few counts. The V call is TRBV30, the J call TRBJ1-2; the D gene is possibly TRBD1 (5 bases). Trimming shortened V by 4 bases and J by 2 bases, and 11 bases separated the two germline ends. Germline CDR1 reads GTSNPN; CDR2 reads SVGIG (reference sequence). This CDR3 is built from 13 residues. The CDR3 loop is CAWNYAGNYGYTF. DNA for the CDR3: TGTGCCTGGAACTACGCAGGGAACTATGGCTACACCTTC. The complete variable domain, with remaining parts taken from reference TRBV30 and TRBJ1-2, reads SQTIHQWPATLVQPVGSPLSLECTVEGTSNPNLYWYRQAAGRGLQLLFYSVGIGQISSEVPQNLSASRPQDRQFILSSKKLLLSDSGFYLCAWNYAGNYGYTFGSGTRLTVV.

The chain is built from TRBV24-1 and TRBJ2-1, with TRBD1 matching over 10 bases. With V trimmed by 2 bases and J by 8 bases, 8 bases remained unmatched. The CDR3 has 16 residues. Germline V gene sequence: CDR1 KGHDR, CDR2 SFDVKD. CDR3 in amino acids: CATSDSGTGDLDEQFF. CDR3 nucleotides: TGTGCCACCAGTGATTCCGGGACAGGGGATCTAGATGAGCAGTTCTTC.

The V call is TRBV29-1, the J call TRBJ1-5; D not resolved. V was clipped by 4 bases and J by 3 bases, with 16 bases between them. The CDR3 contains 15 residues. Germline V gene data show CDR1 as SQVTM and CDR2 as ANQGSEA. CDR3 loop: CSVARNSGPNQPQHF. The CDR3 DNA reads as TGCAGCGTTGCGCGGAACAGCGGCCCCAATCAGCCCCAGCATTTT.

The V and J genes are TRBV29-1 and TRBJ1-1, with a tentative D call TRBD1 (5 bases). The ends were cut back, 7 bases at V and 1 base at J, with 13 bases in the middle. The V gene's germline CDR1 is SQVTM and CDR2 ANQGSEA. The length of the CDR3 is 13 residues. This chain's CDR3 is CSAQGLANTEAFF. In nucleotides, the CDR3 is TGCAGCGCCCAGGGTTTGGCGAACACTGAAGCTTTCTTT.

The V and J genes are TRBV18 and TRBJ2-7; 10 bases are a match to TRBD1. CDR3 length: 15 residues. Germline CDR1 reads KGHSH; CDR2 reads LQKENI. With V trimmed by 2 bases and J by 5 bases, 6 bases remained unmatched. This CDR3 is CASSPVTGGVHEQYV. DNA of the CDR3: TGTGCCAGCTCACCAGTGACAGGGGGCGTCCACGAGCAGTACGTC.

V is TRBV28 and J is TRBJ1-2; 7 nucleotides match TRBD1. The ends lost 6 bases at V and 7 bases at J; junction bases unmatched: 11. Germline V gives CDR1 MDHEN, CDR2 SYDVKM. There are 14 residues in the CDR3. Here the CDR3 reads CASRADRWDRGYTF. The DNA for the CDR3 is TGTGCCAGCAGGGCGGACAGGTGGGACCGTGGCTACACCTTC.

The chain recombines TRBV2 with TRBJ1-6; 7 bases fit TRBD1. V trimming: 3 bases; J trimming: 15 bases; junction bases outside the gene matches: 5. The CDR3 has 12 amino acids. Germline CDR1 reads SNHLY; CDR2 reads FYNNEI. The CDR3 DNA follows: TGTGCCAGCAGTGAGGTCCAGGGGGACCTCCACTTT. Translated: CASSEVQGDLHF.

The CDR3 protein is CASRGQGSYGYTF. Written as DNA, the CDR3 is TGTGCCAGCAGAGGACAGGGTAGCTATGGCTACACCTTC. J is TRBJ1-2 and V is TRBV2; 8 bases match TRBD1. The CDR3 runs to 13 residues. V shed 6 bases, J shed 4 bases, and the junction held 4 bases outside the gene matches. Germline V gene sequence: CDR1 SNHLY, CDR2 FYNNEI.

The genes are TRBV30 and TRBJ2-7; 7 bases match TRBD1. CDR1 GTSNPN and CDR2 SVGIG come from the germline V gene (reference sequence). CDR3 length equals 13 residues. After removal of 1 base from V and 8 bases from J, the junction contained 8 bases not matched to a gene. The CDR3 DNA reads TGTGCCTGGAGTGCAGACAGGGTAGACAAGCAGTACGTC. Translating it yields CAWSADRVDKQYV.

This chain joins TRBV29-1 and TRBJ2-5; weak D call: TRBD2 (5 bases). This CDR3 is 12 amino acids long. Trimming removed 6 bases from V and 3 bases from J, with 11 bases in between. The germline CDR1 and CDR2 sequences are SQVTM and ANQGSEA. CDR3 sequence: CSVRDSKETQYF. The CDR3 region has the DNA TGCAGCGTCCGGGATTCGAAAGAGACCCAGTACTTC.

The chain carries TRBV3-1 and TRBJ2-5, with TRBD2 matching 7 bases. Looked up from germline, CDR1 is LGHDT and CDR2 is YNNKEL (reference sequence). Trimming cost V 3 bases and J 0 bases; bases outside gene matches: 4. This CDR3 contains 15 residues. The CDR3 spells CASSHYRGDQETQYF. CDR3 sequence (DNA): TGTGCCAGCAGCCATTATCGGGGGGACCAAGAGACCCAGTACTTC.

V and J are TRBV9 and TRBJ1-1, with TRBD1 identical over 7 bases. Germline V CDR1 and CDR2: SGDLS, YYNGEE. The CDR3 has 14 residues. The V gene end was trimmed by 3 bases and the J gene end by 1 base; junction bases not matched to a gene: 3. CDR3 region: CASSGGTANTEAFF. The CDR3 nucleotides are TGTGCCAGCAGCGGAGGGACAGCGAACACTGAAGCTTTCTTT.

The chain has TRBV11-2 and TRBJ1-1; D call uncertain. Trimming took off 5 bases at V and 5 bases at J, with 6 bases between the two ends. This CDR3 has 11 amino acids. Looked up from germline, CDR1 is SGHAT and CDR2 is FQNNGV. This chain's CDR3 is CASSPSTEAFF. CDR3 DNA sequence: TGTGCCAGCAGCCCGTCAACTGAAGCTTTCTTT.

This chain connects TRBV3-1 to TRBJ2-7, with D maybe TRBD1 (6 bases). Trimming pared 4 bases from V and 0 bases from J, leaving 10 bases between. The CDR3 is 14 residues long. Germline assignment: CDR1 LGHDT and CDR2 YNNKEL (reference sequence). The CDR3 sequence: CASSLGALSYEQYF. CDR3 sequence (DNA): TGTGCCAGCAGCCTGGGGGCCCTCTCCTACGAGCAGTACTTC.

V usage is TRBV6-5 and J usage is TRBJ1-6, with 7 nucleotides matching TRBD1. The CDR3 extends over 14 amino acids. V lost 5 bases to trimming and J lost 10 bases; unmatched junction nucleotides: 8. Germline lookup yields CDR1 MNHEY and CDR2 SVGAGI. CDR3 in DNA: TGTGCCAGCAGTCAACAGGGGAGGGCGTCACCCCTCCACTTT. This codes for CASSQQGRASPLHF.

The V call is TRBV20-1, the J call TRBJ2-1; D possibly uses TRBD1 or TRBD2 (6 bases each). Germline V gene sequence: CDR1 DFQATT, CDR2 SNEGSKA (reference sequence). The CDR3 loop spans 14 amino acids. V was cut by 4 bases and J by 4 bases, with 14 bases left in between. The CDR3 reads CSANMGGRYNEQFF. The CDR3 DNA sequence: TGCAGTGCTAATATGGGGGGCAGATACAATGAGCAGTTCTTC.